One and the same sample provided the 8 T cell receptor beta chains below, sequenced in a study of T cell responses to AZD1222 COVID-19 vaccine. Profiled with immunoSEQ multiplex PCR; TCRdb holds only in-frame clones, not every one. Among 98,000 or so clones listed, about 90% were seen once. Specimen: peripheral blood, collected 28 days after the second AZD1222 dose. The source of these receptors is an adult who received the AZD1222 COVID-19 vaccine.

CDR3 coding DNA: TGTGCCAGCAGTTTATGGCTAGCGGGGAGCACAGATACGCAGTATTTT. Amino acid sequence: CASSLWLAGSTDTQYF. This chain links TRBV27 with TRBJ2-3, with 9 bases identical to TRBD2. Trimming cost V 1 base and J 0 bases; bases outside gene matches: 2. CDR1 is MNHEY, CDR2 SMNVEV, per germline (reference sequence). The CDR3 extends over 16 amino acids.

This rearrangement joins TRBV7-2 to TRBJ2-7; TRBD2 might be the D (5 bases). V lost 5 bases and J lost 2, with 13 bases in between. The CDR3 has 14 residues. Germline CDR1 is SGHTA and CDR2 is FQGNSA. The DNA for the CDR3 is TGTGCCAGCAGCCCTAGCCCAGGCCCCTACGAGCAGTACTTC. This encodes CASSPSPGPYEQYF. Looking up the rest from reference TRBV7-2 and TRBJ2-7 gives the full variable domain: GAGVSQSPSNKVTEKGKDVELRCDPISGHTALYWYRQSLGQGLEFLIYFQGNSAPDKSGLPSDRFSAERTGGSVSTLTIQRTQQEDSAVYLCASSPSPGPYEQYFGPGTRLTVT.

The chain links TRBV5-1 to TRBJ1-1, with TRBD1 as a possible D gene (5 bases). CDR3 size: 16 residues. Trimming removed 0 bases at V and 0 bases at J, with 12 bases between. The germline CDR1 and CDR2 sequences are SGHRS and YFSETQ. The CDR3 here is CASSLGGAHMNTEAFF. DNA of the CDR3: TGCGCCAGCAGCTTGGGAGGGGCCCATATGAACACTGAAGCTTTCTTT.

The chain couples TRBV10-3 to TRBJ2-7, with D perhaps matching TRBD2 (5 bases). Germline V lookup: CDR1 ENHRY, CDR2 SYGVKD. This CDR3 has 16 amino acids. Trimming left V 2 bases short and J 2 bases short, with 16 bases between. The CDR3 DNA reads TGTGCCATCAGTGAGAGAGGGTGGCCGACGACCTACGAGCAGTACTTC. Amino acid sequence: CAISERGWPTTYEQYF.

The CDR3 nucleotides are TGTGCCAGCAGACTTCAGGGGTATGAGTACGAGCAGTACTTC. Translated, it gives CASRLQGYEYEQYF. This chain uses TRBV28 with TRBJ2-7; possible D gene TRBD1, 6 bases. Germline-derived CDR1 and CDR2 are MDHEN and SYDVKM. The V gene lost 6 bases and the J gene lost 4 bases, with 16 bases spanning the gap. The CDR3 sequence is 14 residues long.

The chain combines TRBV28 with TRBJ2-7, with 9 bases lining up with TRBD1. The germline V gene has CDR1 MDHEN and CDR2 SYDVKM. The CDR3 is 15 residues long. V lost 5 bases to trimming and J lost 7 bases; unmatched junction nucleotides: 12. The CDR3 reads CASSGRDRVPGEQYF. DNA for the CDR3: TGTGCCAGCAGTGGCCGGGACAGGGTCCCGGGTGAGCAGTACTTC. The whole variable domain, remainder taken from reference TRBV28 and TRBJ2-7, is DVKVTQSSRYLVKRTGEKVFLECVQDMDHENMFWYRQDPGLGLRLIYFSYDVKMKEKGDIPEGYSVSREKKERFSLILESASTNQTSMYLCASSGRDRVPGEQYFGPGTRLTVT.

The chain combines TRBV18 with TRBJ2-2; perhaps TRBD1 as D (5 bases). CDR1 KGHSH and CDR2 LQKENI come from the germline V gene. This CDR3 has 16 amino acids. V lost 0 bases and J lost 6, with 14 bases in between. Written as DNA, the CDR3 is TGTGCCAGCTCACCACCTGGGGCAGGTTTCGCCGGGGAGCTGTTTTTT. It encodes CASSPPGAGFAGELFF.

This clone came up once. V is TRBV5-1 and J is TRBJ2-1; maybe TRBD1 (5 bases). V was shortened by 1 base and J by 7 bases, with 9 bases between the two germline ends. CDR1 and CDR2 from the germline V gene are SGHRS and YFSETQ. This CDR3 region has 13 residues. The CDR3 nucleotides are TGCGCCAGCAGCTTGTCCAGGGAAAATGAGCAGTTCTTC. Amino acid sequence: CASSLSRENEQFF.